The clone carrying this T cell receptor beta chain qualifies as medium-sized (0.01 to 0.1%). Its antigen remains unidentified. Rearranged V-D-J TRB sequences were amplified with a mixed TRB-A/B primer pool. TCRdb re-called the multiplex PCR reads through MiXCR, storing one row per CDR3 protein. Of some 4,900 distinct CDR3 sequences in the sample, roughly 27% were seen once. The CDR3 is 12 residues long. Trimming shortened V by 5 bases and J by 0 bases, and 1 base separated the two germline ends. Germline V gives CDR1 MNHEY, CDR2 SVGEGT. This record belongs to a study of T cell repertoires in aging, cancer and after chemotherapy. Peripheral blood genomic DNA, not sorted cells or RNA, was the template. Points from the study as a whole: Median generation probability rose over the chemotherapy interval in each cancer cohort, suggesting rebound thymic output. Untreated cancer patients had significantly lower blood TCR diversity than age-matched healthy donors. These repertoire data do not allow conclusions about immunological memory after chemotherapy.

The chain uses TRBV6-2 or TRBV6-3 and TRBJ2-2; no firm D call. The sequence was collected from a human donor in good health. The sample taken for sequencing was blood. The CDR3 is CASSTNTGELFF. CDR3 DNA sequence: TGTGCCAGCAGTACGAACACCGGGGAGCTGTTTTTT.